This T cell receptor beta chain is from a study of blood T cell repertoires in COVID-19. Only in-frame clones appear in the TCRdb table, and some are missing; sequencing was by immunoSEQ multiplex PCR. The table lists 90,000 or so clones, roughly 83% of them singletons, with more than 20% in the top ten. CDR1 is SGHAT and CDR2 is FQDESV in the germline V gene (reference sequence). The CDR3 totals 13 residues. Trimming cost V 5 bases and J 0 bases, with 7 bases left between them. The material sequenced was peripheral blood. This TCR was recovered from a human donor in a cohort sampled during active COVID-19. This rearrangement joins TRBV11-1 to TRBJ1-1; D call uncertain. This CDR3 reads CASSTQLNTEAFF. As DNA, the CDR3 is TGTGCCAGCAGCACACAGCTGAACACTGAAGCTTTCTTT.